Sequencing of this T cell receptor beta chain was carried out in a study of cytomegalovirus exposure and HLA in healthy donors. Overall study results and limits: Diagnosis of cytomegalovirus status made by the classifier reportedly showed high specificity and sensitivity. It was confirmed in vitro that a few of the CMV-associated chains were specific for CMV antigens. The study labeled more than 150 TCR beta chains cytomegalovirus-associated.

Points on this clone: The target antigen is unknown.

PCR amplification relied on 60 Vbeta primers (plus 13 Jbeta primers). Libraries were prepared by immunoSEQ multiplex PCR; TCRdb keeps only in-frame clonotypes and omits some of them. This sample has more than 95,000 clones, with roughly three fifths found just once. V dropped 3 bases and J dropped 2 bases, with 7 bases sitting between them. Germline assignment: CDR1 LNHDA and CDR2 SQIVND (reference sequence). CDR3 length equals 14 residues. The chain recombines TRBV19 with TRBJ2-2, with D uncertain. This TCR came from a man aged 60 to 75 in good health and CMV-seronegative. Sequenced material: PBMCs. CDR3 DNA sequence: TGTGCCAGTAGTATTTGGAGAAACACCGGGGAGCTGTTTTTT. It translates to CASSIWRNTGELFF.